This TCR beta chain was sequenced during a study of blood T cell repertoires in COVID-19. Per the study methods: Estimates of nucleated cell counts were drawn from the amplification of reference gene primers. Clones were read by immunoSEQ multiplex PCR, and TCRdb kept only the in-frame ones, dropping some. V, J and clone size are taken as reported in that table, and D and trimming were inferred from the DNA itself. Of roughly 400,000 clones detected, 88% appear once; the ten largest clones hold more than 2%. Germline CDR1 and CDR2: SNHLY and FYNNEI. CDR3 length equals 14 residues. V shed 6 bases and J 1 base; nucleotides not matched to a gene: 4.

The TCR was taken from a woman in her thirties or forties with acute COVID-19. The chain is built from TRBV2 and TRBJ1-1, with 8 bases identical to TRBD1. Sequencing was done on a sample of PBMCs or T cells enriched from blood (not recorded which). This CDR3 is CASRAGGGNTEAFF. CDR3 in DNA: TGTGCCAGCAGGGCAGGGGGCGGGAACACTGAAGCTTTCTTT. The entire variable domain, with the rest obtained from reference TRBV2 and TRBJ1-1, is as follows: EPEVTQTPSHQVTQMGQEVILRCVPISNHLYFYWYRQILGQKVEFLVSFYNNEISEKSEIFDDQFSVERPDGSNFTLKIRSTKLEDSAMYFCASRAGGGNTEAFFGQGTRLTVV.